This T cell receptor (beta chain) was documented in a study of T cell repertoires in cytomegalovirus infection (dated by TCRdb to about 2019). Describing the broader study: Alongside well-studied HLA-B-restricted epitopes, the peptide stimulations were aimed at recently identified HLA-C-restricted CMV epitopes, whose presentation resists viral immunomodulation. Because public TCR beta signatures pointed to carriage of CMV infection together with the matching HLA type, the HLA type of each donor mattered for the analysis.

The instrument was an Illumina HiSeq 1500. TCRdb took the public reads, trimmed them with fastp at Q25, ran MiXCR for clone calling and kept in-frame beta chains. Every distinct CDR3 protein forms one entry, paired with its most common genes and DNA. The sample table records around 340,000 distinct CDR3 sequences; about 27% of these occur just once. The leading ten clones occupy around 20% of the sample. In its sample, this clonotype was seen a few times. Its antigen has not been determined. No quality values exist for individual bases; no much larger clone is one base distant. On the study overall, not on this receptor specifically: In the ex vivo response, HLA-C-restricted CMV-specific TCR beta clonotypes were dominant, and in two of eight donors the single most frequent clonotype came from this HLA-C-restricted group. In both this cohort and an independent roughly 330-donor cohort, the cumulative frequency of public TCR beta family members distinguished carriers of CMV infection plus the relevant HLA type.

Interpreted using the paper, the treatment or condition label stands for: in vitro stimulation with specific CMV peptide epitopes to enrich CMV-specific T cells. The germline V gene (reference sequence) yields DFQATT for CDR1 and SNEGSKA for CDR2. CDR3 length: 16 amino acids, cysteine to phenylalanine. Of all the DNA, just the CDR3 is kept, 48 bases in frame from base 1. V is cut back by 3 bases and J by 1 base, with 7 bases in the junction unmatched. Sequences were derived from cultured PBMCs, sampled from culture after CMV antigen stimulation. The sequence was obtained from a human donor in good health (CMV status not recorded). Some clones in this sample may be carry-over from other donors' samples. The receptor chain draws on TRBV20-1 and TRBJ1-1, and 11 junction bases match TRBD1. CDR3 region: CSASGTGGGWNTEAFF. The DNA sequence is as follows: TGCAGTGCTAGCGGGACAGGGGGTGGCTGGAACACTGAAGCTTTCTTT.